This TCR beta chain was sequenced for a study of spatial heterogeneity in lung cancer (dated by TCRdb to between 2019 and 2020). For context, the study as a whole: More beta-chain than alpha-chain transcripts were consistently detected, likely reflecting higher beta-chain transcript abundance. In tumor regions, TCR transcript counts showed a strong correlation with a T cell transcriptional module score derived from matched bulk RNA-seq. In the raw uncorrected reads, each unique combination of TCR and UMI appeared on average more than ten times. TCR alpha and beta repertoires were quantitatively compared across multiple tumor regions, matched nontumor lung and blood in non-small cell lung cancer. TCR repertoire features were related to nonsynonymous mutation counts determined by whole-exome sequencing of tumor tissue. Both alpha and beta chains were TCR-sequenced in samples taken at surgery, namely 220 tumor regions, fewer than 85 matched nontumor lung samples and 55 to 60 PBMC samples. The paper as a whole reports these results and caveats: Counts of ubiquitous and regional expanded TCRs were found to correlate with counts of ubiquitous and regional nonsynonymous mutations, respectively. A correlation was observed between the number of expanded intratumoral alpha and beta TCRs and the tumor nonsynonymous mutation count. TCR-seq coverage of tumor T cells was estimated at only about 7% for alpha chains and 13% to 15% for beta chains. Additional single-cell paired TCR alpha and beta sequencing was considered necessary to confirm, at a functional level, the hypothesis that regional TCRs recognize regional mutations.

The library was prepared using 5' RACE. TCRdb records NextSeq 500 as the sequencer. To allow correction of PCR and sequencing errors, the TCR library protocol tagged every TCR cDNA molecule with a unique molecular identifier. Per the authors' processing: TCR identification, UMI-based error correction and CDR3 extraction were all carried out with Decombinator tools. TCRs above a frequency of 2 per 1,000, corresponding to the top 1% of the tumor frequency distribution, were defined as expanded. Expanded tumor TCRs were classed as regional if statistically deemed absent (corrected P<0.05) from at least one tumor region, otherwise ubiquitous. Renyi diversity was calculated using the R vegan package after each repertoire was subsampled 100 times to 5,000 TCRs. CDR3 similarity networks were built from amino acid triplet string-kernel similarity, connecting CDR3s with pairwise similarity above 0.82. TCRdb took the public reads, trimmed them with fastp at Q25, ran MiXCR for clone calling and kept in-frame beta chains. Rows matching on CDR3 protein sequence are summarized as one entry with the most common DNA and genes. TCRdb's processing, not the authors', yielded these V and J calls. This sample holds 20,000 to 25,000 distinct CDR3 sequences; under 5.5% were observed only once. Jointly, the top ten make up roughly a tenth of the sample.

This clonotype was detected ten times or more. It lacks a known antigen. It has no much larger one-base neighbor in the sample; base qualities were not kept. Taken with the paper, the label for time point translates to: sample taken at primary tumor resection. The donors were around 69 patients from the lung TRACERx cohort who had early-stage, untreated non-small cell lung cancer. TCR sequencing used whole RNA extracted from tumor and nontumor lung tissue, or from cryopreserved PBMC samples, without cell sorting. Only patients for whom sufficient RNA was available from at least two tumor regions were selected for TCR sequencing. Tumor and adjacent nontumor lung specimens were reviewed by a lung pathologist before selection. The CDR3 runs 18 residues from the cysteine to the phenylalanine. The sequence is cut down to CDR3 DNA, 54 bases in frame from base 1. Per the germline V gene (reference sequence), DFQATT is the CDR1 and SNEGSKA is the CDR2. After removal of 6 bases from V and 1 base from J, the junction retains 18 bases not matched to a gene.

The material sequenced was lung tumor tissue, taken at surgery. The sequence links TRBV20-1 to TRBJ2-1; 7 bases in the junction line up with TRBD2. This TCR was sampled from a male donor with early-stage non-small cell lung cancer. CDR3 region: CSAPPRRGGMLSYNEQFF. The sequence in DNA is TGCAGTGCCCCCCCACGGCGGGGAGGGATGTTATCCTACAATGAGCAGTTCTTC.